The rows below give T cell receptor beta chains drawn from one sample of a study of cytomegalovirus exposure and HLA in healthy donors. Using immunoSEQ multiplex PCR, the repertoire was profiled, and TCRdb retains in-frame clones only, with some absent. The table shows 100,000 or so clones, with about 72% occurring only once. The specimen sequenced was PBMCs. The receptors come from a man aged 30 to 45 in good health and CMV-seronegative. The CDR3 runs from the conserved cysteine through the conserved F or W. A D gene is named only where the DNA matches it firmly. Only some rows state a clone size, as once, few, many or a class for expanded clones.

NA	TRBJ2-7	TRBV1	NA	TGCACCACTCCAAGCGGGAGAACAGGGAACTCCTACGAGCAGTACTTC	CTTPSGRTGNSYEQYF
TRBD1	TRBJ2-7	TRBV6-5	NA	TGTGCCAGCAGCTTACAGGGGAACGAGCAGTACTTC	CASSLQGNEQYF
NA	TRBJ1-2	TRBV7-2	NA	TGTGCCAGCAGCGGAACGAGGGATTACAGTGGCTACACCTTC	CASSGTRDYSGYTF
TRBD2	TRBJ2-3	TRBV9	few	TGTGCCAGCAGCGTAGCTATGGCTAGCGGGGCGACAGATACGCAGTATTTT	CASSVAMASGATDTQYF
NA	TRBJ1-1	TRBV5-6	NA	TGTGCCAGCATTGGCAGGGGGAACACTGAAGCTTTCTTT	CASIGRGNTEAFF
TRBD1	TRBJ2-7	TRBV27	NA	TGTGCCAGCAGTCCAGTACAGGGGGTCTACGAGCAGTACTTC	CASSPVQGVYEQYF
TRBD1	TRBJ1-2	TRBV11-2	few	TGTGCCAGCAGCCTCGGACAGGGATTGGGTGGCTACACCTTC	CASSLGQGLGGYTF
NA	TRBJ1-2	TRBV27	few	TGTGCCAGCAGTCCAGGGTTACGATACGACTATGGCTACACCTTC	CASSPGLRYDYGYTF
TRBD1	TRBJ2-3	TRBV28	once	TGTGCCAGCAGTGCGGGACAGGAAAGCACAGATACGCAGTATTTT	CASSAGQESTDTQYF
TRBD2	TRBJ2-5	TRBV5-1	once	TGCGCCAGCAGCTTGGGACTAGCGGGAGCAGGGGAGACCCAGTACTTC	CASSLGLAGAGETQYF
TRBD1	TRBJ1-1	TRBV7-8	NA	TGTGCCAGCAGGGACAGGGAAGGGGACACTGAAGCTTTCTTT	CASRDREGDTEAFF
TRBD1	TRBJ2-7	TRBV11-2	few	TGTGCCAGCAGCTTAGCCTCAGGGGGCTCTTACGAGCAGTACTTC	CASSLASGGSYEQYF
TRBD1	TRBJ2-2	TRBV7-9	NA	TGTGCCAGCAGCCATCCGGGACAGTCGAACACCGGGGAGCTGTTTTTT	CASSHPGQSNTGELFF
TRBD1	TRBJ2-7	TRBV4-1	NA	TGCGCCAGCAGCCTTGGACAGGGGTCCTACGAGCAGTACTTC	CASSLGQGSYEQYF
TRBD2	TRBJ2-1	TRBV18	NA	TGTGCCAGCTCGGGACTAGCGGGAGGAGGTGAGCAGTTCTTC	CASSGLAGGGEQFF
NA	TRBJ1-2	TRBV6-5	NA	TGTGCCAGCAGTTCGCGGACAGAAAACCTCTATGGCTACACCTTC	CASSSRTENLYGYTF
NA	TRBJ1-1	TRBV2	few	TGTGCCAGCAGAGATCGGCCGGGCACTGAAGCTTTCTTT	CASRDRPGTEAFF
NA	TRBJ2-7	TRBV30	NA	TGTGCCTGGAGCGGGGCCACAGGGTATTGGGGAATTAGTGAGCAGTACTTC	CAWSGATGYWGISEQYF
TRBD2	TRBJ2-5	TRBV7-9	few	TGTGCCAGCAGCTATTCACTAGCGGGGGGCCAAGAGACCCAGTACTTC	CASSYSLAGGQETQYF
TRBD2	TRBJ2-7	TRBV7-2	NA	TGTGCCAGCAGCTTAGTTTGGGGACTAGCGGCCTACGAGCAGTACTTC	CASSLVWGLAAYEQYF
NA	TRBJ2-7	TRBV9	NA	TGTGCCAGCAGCGTGGCGGCAGGGTCGATGGGGGAGCAGTACTTC	CASSVAAGSMGEQYF
NA	TRBJ2-5	TRBV4-1	NA	TGCGCCAGCAGCCAAGATTACGGGGGAAGGAGGGAGACCCAGTACTTC	CASSQDYGGRRETQYF